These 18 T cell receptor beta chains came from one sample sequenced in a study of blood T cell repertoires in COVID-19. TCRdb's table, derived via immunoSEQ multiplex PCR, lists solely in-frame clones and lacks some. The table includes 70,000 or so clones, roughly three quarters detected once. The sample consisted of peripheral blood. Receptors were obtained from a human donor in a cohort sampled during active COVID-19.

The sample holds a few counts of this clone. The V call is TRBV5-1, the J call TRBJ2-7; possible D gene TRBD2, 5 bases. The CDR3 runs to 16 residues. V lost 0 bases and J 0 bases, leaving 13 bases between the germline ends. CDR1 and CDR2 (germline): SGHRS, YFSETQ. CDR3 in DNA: TGCGCCAGCAGCTTGGAAGGACTGAGAGGCTCCTACGAGCAGTACTTC. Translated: CASSLEGLRGSYEQYF.

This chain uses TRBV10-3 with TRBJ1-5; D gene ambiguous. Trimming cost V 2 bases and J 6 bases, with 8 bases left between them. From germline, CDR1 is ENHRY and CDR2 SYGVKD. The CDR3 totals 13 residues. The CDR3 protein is CAISETGSQPQHF. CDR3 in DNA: TGTGCCATCAGTGAGACGGGAAGTCAGCCCCAGCATTTT.

The CDR3 is CASSQDRDRGDQPQHF. DNA for the CDR3: TGTGCCAGCAGCCAAGATAGGGACAGAGGCGATCAGCCCCAGCATTTT. V and J are TRBV4-2 and TRBJ1-5, with 7 bases matching TRBD1. The CDR3 has 16 amino acids. The germline gives CDR1 LGHNA, CDR2 YNFKEQ. V lost 0 bases, J lost 5 bases, and 7 bases stayed unmatched.

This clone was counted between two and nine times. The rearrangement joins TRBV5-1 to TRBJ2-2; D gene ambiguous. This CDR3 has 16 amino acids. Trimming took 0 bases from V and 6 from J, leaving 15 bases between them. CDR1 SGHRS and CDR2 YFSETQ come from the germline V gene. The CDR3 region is CASSLVLTGRAGELFF. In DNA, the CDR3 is TGCGCCAGCAGCTTGGTACTAACGGGTCGCGCCGGGGAGCTGTTTTTT.

CDR3 nucleotide sequence: TGTGCCAGTAGTAGCAGGCCGGATCAAGAGACCCAGTACTTC. Its translation is CASSSRPDQETQYF. The genes are TRBV19 and TRBJ2-5; D gene unclear. Deletions cut 4 bases from V and 2 bases from J, with 11 bases between. The CDR3 sequence is 14 residues long. Germline lookup yields CDR1 LNHDA and CDR2 SQIVND (reference sequence).

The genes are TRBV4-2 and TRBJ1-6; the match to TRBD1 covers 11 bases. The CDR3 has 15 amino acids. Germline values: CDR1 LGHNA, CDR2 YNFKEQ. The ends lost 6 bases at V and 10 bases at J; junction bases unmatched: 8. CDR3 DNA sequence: TGTGCCAGCAGAACAGAGGACAGGGGGCAATCACCCCTCCACTTT. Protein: CASRTEDRGQSPLHF.

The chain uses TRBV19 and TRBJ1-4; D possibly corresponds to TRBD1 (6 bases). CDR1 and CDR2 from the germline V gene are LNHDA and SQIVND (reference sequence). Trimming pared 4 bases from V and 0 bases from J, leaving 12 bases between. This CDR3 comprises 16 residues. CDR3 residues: CASSTRTDATNEKLFF. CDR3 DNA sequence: TGTGCCAGTAGTACCCGGACAGATGCAACTAATGAAAAACTGTTTTTT.

The CDR3 DNA follows: TGTGCCAGCAGTGGTTTTGAAGTGAGCGGGGCCCATTCACCCCTCCACTTT. Its protein product is CASSGFEVSGAHSPLHF. The V and J genes are TRBV25-1 and TRBJ1-6, with a weak D call TRBD1 (5 bases). Trimming pared 4 bases from V and 8 bases from J, leaving 21 bases between. In germline, CDR1 is MGHDK, CDR2 SYGVNS. The CDR3 is made up of 17 amino acids.

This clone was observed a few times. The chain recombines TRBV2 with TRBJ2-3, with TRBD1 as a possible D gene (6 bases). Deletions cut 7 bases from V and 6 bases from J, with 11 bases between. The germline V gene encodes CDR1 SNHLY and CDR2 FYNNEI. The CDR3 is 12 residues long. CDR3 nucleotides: TGTGCCAGCAACAGGGTTCGGGATACGCAGTATTTT. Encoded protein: CASNRVRDTQYF.

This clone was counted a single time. DNA of the CDR3: TGTGCCAGTAGACCAGTCGGGTTCAAGGATGAAAAACTGTTTTTT. Translating gives CASRPVGFKDEKLFF. The genes are TRBV19 and TRBJ1-4; D call uncertain. V was clipped by 6 bases and J by 6 bases, with 17 bases between them. The germline CDR1 and CDR2 sequences are LNHDA and SQIVND (reference sequence). The CDR3 covers 15 residues.

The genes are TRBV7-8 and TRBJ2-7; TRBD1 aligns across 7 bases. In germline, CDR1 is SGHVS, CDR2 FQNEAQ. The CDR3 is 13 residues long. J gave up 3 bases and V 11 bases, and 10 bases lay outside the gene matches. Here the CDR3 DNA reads TGTGCCTCCGGGATGGACAGGTTCTACGAGCAGTACTTC. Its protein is CASGMDRFYEQYF.

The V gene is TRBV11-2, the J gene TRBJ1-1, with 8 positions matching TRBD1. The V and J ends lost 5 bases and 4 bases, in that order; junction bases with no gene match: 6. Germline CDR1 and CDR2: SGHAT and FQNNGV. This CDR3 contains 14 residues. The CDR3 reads CASSRWTGSTEAFF. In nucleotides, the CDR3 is TGTGCCAGCAGCCGTTGGACAGGGAGCACTGAAGCTTTCTTT. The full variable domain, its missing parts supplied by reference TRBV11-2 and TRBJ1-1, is EAGVAQSPRYKIIEKRQSVAFWCNPISGHATLYWYQQILGQGPKLLIQFQNNGVVDDSQLPKDRFSAERLKGVDSTLKIQPAKLEDSAVYLCASSRWTGSTEAFFGQGTRLTVV.

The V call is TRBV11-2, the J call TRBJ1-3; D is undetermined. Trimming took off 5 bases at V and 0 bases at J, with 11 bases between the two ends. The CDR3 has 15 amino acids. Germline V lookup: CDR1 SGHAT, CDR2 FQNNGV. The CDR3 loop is CASSAFLSSGNTIYF. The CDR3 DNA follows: TGTGCCAGCAGCGCCTTTTTGAGCTCTGGAAACACCATATATTTT.

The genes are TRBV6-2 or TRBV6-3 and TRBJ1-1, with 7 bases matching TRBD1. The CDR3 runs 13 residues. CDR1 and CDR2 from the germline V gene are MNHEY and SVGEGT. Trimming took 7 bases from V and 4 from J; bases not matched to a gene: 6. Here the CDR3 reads CASIPGQITEAFF. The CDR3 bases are TGTGCCAGCATCCCGGGACAGATCACTGAAGCTTTCTTT.

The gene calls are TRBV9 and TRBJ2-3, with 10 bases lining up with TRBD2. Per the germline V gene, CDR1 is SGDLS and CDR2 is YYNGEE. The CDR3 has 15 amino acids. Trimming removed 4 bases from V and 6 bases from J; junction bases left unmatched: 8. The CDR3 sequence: CASSTQREGLDTQYF. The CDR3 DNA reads TGTGCCAGCAGCACCCAGCGGGAGGGCCTCGATACGCAGTATTTT.

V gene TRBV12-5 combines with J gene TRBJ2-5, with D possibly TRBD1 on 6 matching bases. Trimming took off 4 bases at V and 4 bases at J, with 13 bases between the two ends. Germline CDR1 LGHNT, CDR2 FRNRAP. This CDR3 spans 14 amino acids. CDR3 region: CASGYYWGRETQYF. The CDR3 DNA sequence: TGTGCTAGTGGTTACTACTGGGGGCGAGAGACCCAGTACTTC.

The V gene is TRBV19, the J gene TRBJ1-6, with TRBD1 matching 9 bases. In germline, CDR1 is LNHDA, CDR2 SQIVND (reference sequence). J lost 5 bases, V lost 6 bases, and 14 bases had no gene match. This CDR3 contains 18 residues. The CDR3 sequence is CASRTTGTGHSNNSPLHF. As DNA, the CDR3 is TGTGCCAGTAGGACCACCGGGACAGGGCACTCAAATAATTCACCCCTCCACTTT.

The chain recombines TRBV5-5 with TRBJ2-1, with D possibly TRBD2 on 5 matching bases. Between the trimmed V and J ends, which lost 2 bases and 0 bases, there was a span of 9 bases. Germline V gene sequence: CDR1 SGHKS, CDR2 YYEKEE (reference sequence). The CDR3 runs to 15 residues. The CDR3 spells CASSLRLNSYNEQFF. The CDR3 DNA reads TGTGCCAGCAGCTTAAGACTAAACTCCTACAATGAGCAGTTCTTC.